These 2 T cell receptor beta chains came from one sample sequenced in a study of spatial heterogeneity in lung cancer. TCRdb used MiXCR to reprocess the 5' RACE reads, holding one entry per CDR3 protein. The repertoire includes approximately 6,300 distinct CDR3 sequences, 10% to 15% of them detected once, and 20% sits in the top ten. The time point here: sample taken at primary tumor resection. The sequenced sample was normal lung tissue next to the tumor, obtained at surgery. The receptors shown here come from a female donor with early-stage non-small cell lung cancer.

The V and J genes are TRBV3-1 and TRBJ1-1; D is possibly TRBD1 (5 bases). Germline CDR1 reads LGHDT; CDR2 reads YNNKEL (reference sequence). V lost 4 bases and J lost 7, with 10 bases in between. CDR3 length: 12 residues. The CDR3 loop reads CASSPIGGEAFF. The CDR3 coding sequence is TGTGCCAGCAGCCCCATCGGGGGTGAAGCTTTCTTT. The full variable domain, rest sourced from reference TRBV3-1 and TRBJ1-1, is DTAVSQTPKYLVTQMGNDKSIKCEQNLGHDTMYWYKQDSKKFLKIMFSYNNKELIINETVPNRFSPKSPDKAHLNLHINSLELGDSAVYFCASSPIGGEAFFGQGTRLTVV.

Within the sample, this clonotype is medium-sized. The V call is TRBV6-6, the J call TRBJ1-5; D gene unclear. Germline CDR1 is MNHNY and CDR2 is SVGAGI (reference sequence). The CDR3 has 12 residues. V lost 6 bases to trimming and J lost 3 bases, with 6 bases between them. The CDR3 coding sequence is TGTGCCAGCAGCCTTGACAATCAGCCCCAGCATTTT. It codes for CASSLDNQPQHF.